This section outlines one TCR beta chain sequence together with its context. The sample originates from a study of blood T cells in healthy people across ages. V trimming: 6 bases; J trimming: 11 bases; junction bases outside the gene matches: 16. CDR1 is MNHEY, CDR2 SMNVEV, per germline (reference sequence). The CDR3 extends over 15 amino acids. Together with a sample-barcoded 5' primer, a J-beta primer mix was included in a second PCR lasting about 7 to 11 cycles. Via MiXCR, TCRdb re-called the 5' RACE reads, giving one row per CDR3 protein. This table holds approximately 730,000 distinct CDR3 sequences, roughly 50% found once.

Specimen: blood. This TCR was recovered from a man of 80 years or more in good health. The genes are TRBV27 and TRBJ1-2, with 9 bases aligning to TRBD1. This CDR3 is CASRPTLGGQGGYTF. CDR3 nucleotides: TGTGCCAGCAGACCAACCCTGGGGGGACAGGGAGGATACACCTTC.